The entry below gives a single T cell receptor (beta chain) sequence along with its context. Its antigen is not known. V was trimmed by 6 bases and J by 4 bases, leaving 7 bases between them. The CDR3 consists of 10 residues. Germline V gives CDR1 DFQATT, CDR2 SNEGSKA (reference sequence). TCRdb keeps only in-frame clones here, not all; method: immunoSEQ multiplex PCR. The sample has 25,000 to 30,000 clones, roughly 80% seen once. The data derive from a study of monozygotic twins with cystic fibrosis. About the research overall: Libraries were built from approximately 3 micrograms of fragmented DNA using approximately 15 PCR cycles. Study outcomes and limitations: Low clonality (median 0.0095) suggested a mostly naive repertoire.

The clonotype comes from a girl aged 2 to 10 with cystic fibrosis. The sample taken for sequencing was blood. V and J are TRBV20-1 and TRBJ2-7, with D possibly TRBD2 on 6 matching bases. The CDR3 nucleotides read TGCAGTGCCGGAGGGTACGAGCAGTACTTC. Translation gives CSAGGYEQYF.